Described below is a single TCR beta chain sequence and its context. Which antigen it targets is not known. No base quality information exists; no much larger clone differs at one position. Patients with autoimmune disease history or receiving systemic immunosuppression were excluded from the trial. Peripheral blood for TCR sequencing was collected from all dose cohorts at baseline, on cycle 4 day 1, and on cycle 7 day 1. The samples were taken from a phase I, first-in-human, multicenter, open-label dose-escalation trial of ivuxolimab. Adults with locally advanced or metastatic head and neck squamous cell, hepatocellular, melanoma or renal cell carcinoma were enrolled in the trial. Before TCR sequencing, CD4+ and CD8+ T cells were separately sorted from peripheral blood. These data belong to a study of OX40 agonist ivuxolimab in advanced cancers. Concerning the study at large: Ivuxolimab was an agonistic, fully human IgG2 monoclonal antibody directed against OX40 (CD134), a costimulatory receptor. Patients were allowed to have had prior anti-PD-1, anti-PD-L1 or anti-CTLA-4 therapy, and around 37% of the dose-escalation patients had previously received checkpoint inhibitors. Intravenous ivuxolimab was administered to patients every 2 weeks at six dose levels: 0.01, 0.1, 0.3, 1.5, 3 and 10 mg/kg. The paper covers the monotherapy dose-escalation part of the phase I ivuxolimab trial, which included N ≈ 50 patients. Peripheral TCRbeta sequencing aimed to test whether ivuxolimab altered TCR sequence diversity and caused clonal T-cell expansion. Partial responses occurred in three dose-escalation patients, of whom one had hepatocellular carcinoma and two had cutaneous melanoma. In the dose-escalation cohort, 75% to 85% of patients were male, and the mean age was around 65 years with a range of about 23 to 79. Of the approximately 50 dose-escalation patients, hepatocellular carcinoma was present in about 20, melanoma in around 15, renal cell carcinoma in 9 and head and neck cancer in 9.

Genomic DNA was extracted from sorted cells for sequencing of the TCRbeta CDR3 region. TCRbeta CDR3 regions were sequenced using the immunoSEQ Assay. TCRdb carries this immuneACCESS record with in-frame sequences only. Its versions omit some clonotypes, under half of them owing to an unresolved V gene in the studies checked, with the rest unexplained. The table for this sample lists about 87,000 clones; approximately 87% of them were counted only once. 1.5% to 2% of the sample is taken by the ten largest. The germline V gene (reference sequence) sets CDR1 to SGHNT and CDR2 to YYREEE. V loses 3 bases, J loses 1 base, and the germline ends lie 10 bases apart. The CDR3 sequence holds 15 residues, the cysteine and phenylalanine included. Only the CDR3 DNA is retained, 45 bases long and in frame from the first base. What the research found in general, with its limitations: The antigen specificity of the clonally expanded peripheral T cells was not determined. In the 0.1-3.0 mg/kg groups, partial responders had among the lowest normalized peripheral clonal expansion, particularly in CD8+ T cells. After ivuxolimab, CD8+ T cells had more expanded clones than CD4+ T cells on average. Low levels of normalized T-cell clonal expansion were also shown by some nonresponding patients. At doses of 0.1 to 3.0 mg/kg, clonal expansion of both CD4+ and CD8+ blood T cells was observed from baseline to week 6.

The chain joins TRBV5-4 to TRBJ2-2; the D gene remains uncertain. The sequencing here drew on CD4+ or CD8+ T cells sorted from blood, taken in a trial of the OX40 agonist ivuxolimab. The TCR was taken from an adult with an advanced solid tumor such as melanoma, head and neck, liver or kidney cancer. The CDR3 region: CASSYWSGNTGELFF. The base sequence is TGTGCCAGCAGCTATTGGTCAGGGAACACCGGGGAGCTGTTTTTT.